The source of this T cell receptor (beta chain) is a study of blood T cell repertoires in COVID-19. Data came from immunoSEQ multiplex PCR; TCRdb stores just in-frame clones and leaves some out. The sample shows 90,000 to 100,000 clones, 84% of them seen only once. The V end was cut by 0 bases, the J end by 10 bases, with 16 bases between. Germline values: CDR1 KGHSH, CDR2 LQKENI. The CDR3 length is 15 residues. The sequence was collected from a man in his sixties or seventies with active or convalescent COVID-19. The sample taken for sequencing was peripheral blood. The gene calls are TRBV18 and TRBJ2-1; the D gene is possibly TRBD1 (5 bases). The CDR3: CASSPPRQGSVEQFF. The CDR3 DNA reads TGTGCCAGCTCACCACCGAGGCAGGGAAGTGTGGAGCAGTTCTTC. The whole variable domain, filled in from reference TRBV18 and TRBJ2-1, reads NAGVMQNPRHLVRRRGQEARLRCSPMKGHSHVYWYRQLPEEGLKFMVYLQKENIIDESGMPKERFSAEFPKEGPSILRIQQVVRGDSAAYFCASSPPRQGSVEQFFGPGTRLTVL.